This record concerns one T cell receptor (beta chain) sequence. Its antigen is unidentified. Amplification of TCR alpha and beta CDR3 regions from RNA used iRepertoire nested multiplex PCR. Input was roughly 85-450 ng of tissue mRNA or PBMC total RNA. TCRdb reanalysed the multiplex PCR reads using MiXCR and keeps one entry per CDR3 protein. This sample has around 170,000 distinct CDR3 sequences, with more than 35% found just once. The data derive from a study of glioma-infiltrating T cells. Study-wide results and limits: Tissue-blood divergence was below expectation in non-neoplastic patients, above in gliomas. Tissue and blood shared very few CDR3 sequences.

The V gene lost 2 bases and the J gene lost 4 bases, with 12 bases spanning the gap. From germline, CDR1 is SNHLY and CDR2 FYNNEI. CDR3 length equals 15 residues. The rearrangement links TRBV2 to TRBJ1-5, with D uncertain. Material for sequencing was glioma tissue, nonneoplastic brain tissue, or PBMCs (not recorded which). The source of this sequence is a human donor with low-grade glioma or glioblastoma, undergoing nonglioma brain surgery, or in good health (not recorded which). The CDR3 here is CASSEMGARNQPQHF. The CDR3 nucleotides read TGTGCCAGCAGTGAAATGGGAGCGAGGAATCAGCCCCAGCATTTT.